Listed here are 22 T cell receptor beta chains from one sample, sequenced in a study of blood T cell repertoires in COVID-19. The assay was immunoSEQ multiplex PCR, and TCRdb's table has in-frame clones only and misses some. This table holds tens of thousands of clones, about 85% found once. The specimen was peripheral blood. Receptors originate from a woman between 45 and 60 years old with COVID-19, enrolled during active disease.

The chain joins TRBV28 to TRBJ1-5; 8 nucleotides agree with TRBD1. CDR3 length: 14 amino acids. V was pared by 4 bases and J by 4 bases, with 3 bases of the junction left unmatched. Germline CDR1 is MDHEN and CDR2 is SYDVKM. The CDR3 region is CASSSDRGNQPQHF. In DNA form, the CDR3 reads TGTGCCAGCAGTTCCGACAGGGGTAATCAGCCCCAGCATTTT.

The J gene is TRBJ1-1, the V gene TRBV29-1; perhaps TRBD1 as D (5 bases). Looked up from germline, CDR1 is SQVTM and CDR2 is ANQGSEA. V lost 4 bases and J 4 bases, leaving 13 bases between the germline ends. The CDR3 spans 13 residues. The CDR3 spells CSVVQGTSTEAFF. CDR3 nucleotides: TGCAGCGTTGTGCAGGGAACGAGCACTGAAGCTTTCTTT.

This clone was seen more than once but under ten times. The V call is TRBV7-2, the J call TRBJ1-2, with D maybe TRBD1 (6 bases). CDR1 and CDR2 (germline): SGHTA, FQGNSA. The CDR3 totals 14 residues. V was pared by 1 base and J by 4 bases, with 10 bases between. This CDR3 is CASSLGGGAYGYTF. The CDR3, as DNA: TGTGCCAGCAGCTTAGGCGGGGGCGCCTATGGCTACACCTTC.

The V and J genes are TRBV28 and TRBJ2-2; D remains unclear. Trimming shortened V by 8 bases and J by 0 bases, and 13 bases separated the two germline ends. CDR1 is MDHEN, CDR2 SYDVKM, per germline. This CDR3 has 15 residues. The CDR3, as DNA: TGTGCCAGCCTAACGGTTGAGACGAACACCGGGGAGCTGTTTTTT. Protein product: CASLTVETNTGELFF.

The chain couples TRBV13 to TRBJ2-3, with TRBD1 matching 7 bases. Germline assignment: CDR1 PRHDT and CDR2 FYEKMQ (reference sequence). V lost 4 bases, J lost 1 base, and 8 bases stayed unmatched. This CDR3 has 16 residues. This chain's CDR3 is CASSSRQGRRTDTQYF. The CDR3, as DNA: TGTGCCAGCAGCTCTCGACAGGGAAGGCGCACAGATACGCAGTATTTT.

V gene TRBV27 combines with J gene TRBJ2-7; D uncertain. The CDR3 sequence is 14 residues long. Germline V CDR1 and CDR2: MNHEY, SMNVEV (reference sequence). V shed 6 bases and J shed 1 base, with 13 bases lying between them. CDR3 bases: TGTGCCAGCAGCTCATCTAGGCGGTCCTACGAGCAGTACTTC. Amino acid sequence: CASSSSRRSYEQYF.

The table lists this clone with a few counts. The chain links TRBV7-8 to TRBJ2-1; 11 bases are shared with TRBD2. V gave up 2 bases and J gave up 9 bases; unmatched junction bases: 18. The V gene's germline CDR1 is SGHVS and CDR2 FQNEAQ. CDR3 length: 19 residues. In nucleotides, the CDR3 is TGTGCCAGCAGCTTACCGCTCAGACTAGCGGGAAGGCGTGCGGGTGAGCAGTTCTTC. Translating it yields CASSLPLRLAGRRAGEQFF.

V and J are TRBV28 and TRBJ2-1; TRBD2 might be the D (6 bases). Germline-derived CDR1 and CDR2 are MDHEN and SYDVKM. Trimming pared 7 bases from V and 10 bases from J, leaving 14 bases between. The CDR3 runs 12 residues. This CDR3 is CASTSAGKEQFF. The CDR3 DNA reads TGTGCCAGCACTTCCGCGGGGAAAGAGCAGTTCTTC.

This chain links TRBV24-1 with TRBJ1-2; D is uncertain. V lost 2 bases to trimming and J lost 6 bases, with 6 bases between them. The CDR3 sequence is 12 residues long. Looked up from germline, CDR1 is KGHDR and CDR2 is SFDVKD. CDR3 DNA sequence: TGTGCCACCAGTGATTCGTCAGATGGCTACACCTTC. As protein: CATSDSSDGYTF.

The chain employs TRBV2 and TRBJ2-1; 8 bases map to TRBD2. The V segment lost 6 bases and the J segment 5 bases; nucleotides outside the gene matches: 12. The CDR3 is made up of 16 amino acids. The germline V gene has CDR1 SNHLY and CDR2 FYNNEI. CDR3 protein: CASRRGLALGNNEQFF. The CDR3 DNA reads TGTGCCAGCAGACGAGGACTAGCCCTAGGGAACAATGAGCAGTTCTTC.

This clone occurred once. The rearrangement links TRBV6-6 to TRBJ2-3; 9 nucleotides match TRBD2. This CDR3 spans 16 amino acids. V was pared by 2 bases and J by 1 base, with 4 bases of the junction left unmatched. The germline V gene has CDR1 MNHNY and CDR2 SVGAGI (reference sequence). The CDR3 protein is CASSYPSGMGTDTQYF. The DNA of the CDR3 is TGTGCCAGCAGTTACCCTAGCGGGATGGGCACAGATACGCAGTATTTT.

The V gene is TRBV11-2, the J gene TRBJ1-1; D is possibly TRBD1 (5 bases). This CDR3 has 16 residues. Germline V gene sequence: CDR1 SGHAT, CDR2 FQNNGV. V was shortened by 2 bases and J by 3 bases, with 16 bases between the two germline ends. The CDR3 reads CASSLSTVSADTEAFF. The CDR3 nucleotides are TGTGCCAGCAGCTTATCGACAGTGTCTGCGGACACTGAAGCTTTCTTT.

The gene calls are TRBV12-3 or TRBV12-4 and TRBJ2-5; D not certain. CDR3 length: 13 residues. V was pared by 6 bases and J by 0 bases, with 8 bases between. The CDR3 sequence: CASRAMYQETQYF. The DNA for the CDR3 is TGTGCCAGCAGGGCCATGTACCAAGAGACCCAGTACTTC.

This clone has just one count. The CDR3 reads CASSNSPGQRSYNEQFF. The CDR3, as DNA: TGTGCCAGCAGCAACAGCCCGGGACAGAGATCCTACAATGAGCAGTTCTTC. The J gene is TRBJ2-1, the V gene TRBV21-1; the table's TRBD1 call for D was not verified on the DNA. TRBV21-1 is noted as a pseudogene. The CDR3 is 17 amino acids.

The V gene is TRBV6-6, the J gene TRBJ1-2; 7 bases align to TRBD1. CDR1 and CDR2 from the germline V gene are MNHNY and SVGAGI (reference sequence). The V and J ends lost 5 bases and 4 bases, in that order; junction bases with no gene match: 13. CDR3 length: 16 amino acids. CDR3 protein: CASSNRQGITGYGYTF. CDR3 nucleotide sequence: TGTGCCAGCAGTAATAGACAGGGTATAACGGGCTATGGCTACACCTTC.

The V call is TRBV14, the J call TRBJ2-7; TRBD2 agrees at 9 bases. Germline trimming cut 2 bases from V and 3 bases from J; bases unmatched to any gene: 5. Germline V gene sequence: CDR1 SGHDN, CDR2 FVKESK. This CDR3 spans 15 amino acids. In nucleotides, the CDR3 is TGTGCCAGCAGCCAAAGGCTAGCGGGAATCTACGAGCAGTACTTC. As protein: CASSQRLAGIYEQYF.

The CDR3 nucleotides are TGTGCCAGCAGTGCGGGACAGGGTAGGATCTCACCCCTCCACTTT. It is translated as CASSAGQGRISPLHF. The J gene is TRBJ1-6, the V gene TRBV28; 9 nucleotides line up with TRBD1. Per germline, CDR1 MDHEN and CDR2 SYDVKM. The junction had 9 bases not matched to a gene; V was cut back by 5 bases and J by 10 bases. This CDR3 is built from 15 residues.

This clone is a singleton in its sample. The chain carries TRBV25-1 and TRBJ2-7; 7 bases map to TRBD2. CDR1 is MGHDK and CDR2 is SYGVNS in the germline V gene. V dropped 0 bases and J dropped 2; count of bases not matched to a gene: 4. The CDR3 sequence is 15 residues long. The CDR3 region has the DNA TGTGCCAGCAGTGAATATCGGGGGGTTACCTACGAGCAGTACTTC. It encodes CASSEYRGVTYEQYF.

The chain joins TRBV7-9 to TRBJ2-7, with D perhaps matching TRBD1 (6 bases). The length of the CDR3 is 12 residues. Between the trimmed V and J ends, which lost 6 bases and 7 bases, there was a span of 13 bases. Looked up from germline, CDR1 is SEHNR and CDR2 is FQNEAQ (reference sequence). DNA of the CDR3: TGTGCCAGCAGTCAAGACAGGTGGGAGCAGTACTTC. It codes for CASSQDRWEQYF.

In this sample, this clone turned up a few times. This CDR3 reads CASTPLSSGKEQFF. The CDR3, as DNA: TGTGCCAGCACCCCTCTAAGTTCAGGGAAAGAGCAGTTCTTC. The rearrangement links TRBV28 to TRBJ2-1; maybe TRBD1 (5 bases). The CDR3 sequence is 14 residues long. V shed 7 bases and J shed 10 bases, with 20 bases lying between them. Germline CDR1 is MDHEN and CDR2 is SYDVKM.

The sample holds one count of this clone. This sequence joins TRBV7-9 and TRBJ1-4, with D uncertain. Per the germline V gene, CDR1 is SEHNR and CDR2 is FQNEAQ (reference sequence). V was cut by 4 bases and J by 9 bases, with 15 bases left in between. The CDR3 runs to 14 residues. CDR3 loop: CASSSEGRLKKLFF. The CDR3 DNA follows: TGTGCCAGCAGCTCCGAGGGCAGGTTAAAAAAACTGTTTTTT.

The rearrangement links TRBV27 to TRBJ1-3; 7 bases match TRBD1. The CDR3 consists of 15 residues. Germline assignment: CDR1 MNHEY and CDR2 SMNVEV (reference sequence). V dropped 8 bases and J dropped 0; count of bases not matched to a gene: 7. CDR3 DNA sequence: TGTGCCAGCCGACAGGGTGGAAGCTCTGGAAACACCATATATTTT. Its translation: CASRQGGSSGNTIYF.